The clone carrying this TCR beta chain was recorded many times. Its antigen is still unknown. Construction of the TCR beta libraries employed iRepertoire HTBI primers in conjunction with Arm-PCR of CDR3 regions. TCRdb re-called the multiplex PCR reads with MiXCR, one entry per CDR3 protein. Of about 500,000 distinct CDR3 sequences listed, 16% are singletons. Trimming took 5 bases from V and 6 from J; bases not matched to a gene: 6. This CDR3 comprises 15 residues. Germline lookup yields CDR1 SGHTA and CDR2 FQGNSA. These data come from a study of regulatory T cells in long-lasting Graves disease. Study-wide results and limits: Favoring TRBV28, TRBJ1-2 and TRBJ2-5 was a feature seen in persistent disease.

Time point described: newly diagnosed GD, antithyroid drugs for less than 3 months. Isolated PBMC RNA provided the starting material for the TCR library. Those enrolled as patients came out of an endocrinology department in Xi'an, China. Another study also made use of these data, one on T cells in Graves' hyperthyroidism and ophthalmopathy. That paper adds: HTBI primers were the set used in a first-round RT-PCR of the TCR CDR3.

Material: peripheral blood mononuclear cells (PBMCs), obtained at new diagnosis, from a patient treated with antithyroid drugs. The clonotype comes from a man between 40 and 49 years old with Graves disease. The V and J genes are TRBV7-2 and TRBJ2-7; 14 bases agree with TRBD2. CDR3 DNA: TGTGCCAGCAGCCGTCCGGGACTAGCGGGAGTCGAGCAGTACTTC. As protein: CASSRPGLAGVEQYF.